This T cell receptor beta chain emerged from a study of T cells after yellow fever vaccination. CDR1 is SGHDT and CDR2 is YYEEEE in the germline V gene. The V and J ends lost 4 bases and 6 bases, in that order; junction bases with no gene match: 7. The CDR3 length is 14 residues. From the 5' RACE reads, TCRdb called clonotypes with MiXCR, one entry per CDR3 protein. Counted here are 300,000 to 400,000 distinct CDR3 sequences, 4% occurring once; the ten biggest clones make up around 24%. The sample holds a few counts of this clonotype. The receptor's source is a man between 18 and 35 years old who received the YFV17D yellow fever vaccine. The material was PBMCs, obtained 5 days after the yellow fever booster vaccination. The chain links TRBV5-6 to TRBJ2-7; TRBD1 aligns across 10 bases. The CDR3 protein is CASSPDRGVLEQYV. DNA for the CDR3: TGTGCCAGCAGCCCGGACAGGGGGGTGCTCGAGCAGTACGTC.